Listed below are T cell receptor beta chains from one sample, sequenced in a study of CD4 T cell repertoires in COVID-19. Sequencing was performed with immunoSEQ multiplex PCR; in TCRdb, only in-frame clones are kept and a portion is missing. The table has fewer than 25,000 clones, over 90% seen once. Material: circulating follicular helper CD4+ T cells (cTfh) from blood, obtained before the COVID-19 pandemic. These receptor sequences come from a human donor who had COVID-19. CDR3s include the opening cysteine and the closing phenylalanine or tryptophan. A D gene is named only where the DNA matches it firmly. A row's size may be missing; if present it is once, few, many or a size class.

v_call,j_call,d_call,clone_size,cdr3_aa,cdr3_nt
TRBV27,TRBJ1-2,NA,NA,CASSPLKGGSNYGYTF,TGTGCCAGCAGTCCCCTTAAGGGGGGGTCTAACTATGGCTACACCTTC
TRBV11-3,TRBJ2-2,TRBD1,NA,CASSPRQGKAGELFF,TGTGCCAGCAGCCCCCGACAGGGGAAGGCCGGGGAGCTGTTTTTT
TRBV19,TRBJ1-2,NA,once,CASSPQGSVYGYTF,TGTGCCAGTAGTCCACAGGGTTCAGTCTATGGCTACACCTTC
TRBV5-1,TRBJ2-7,NA,NA,CASSLDGGADEQYF,TGCGCCAGCAGCTTGGATGGGGGCGCGGACGAGCAGTACTTC
TRBV2,TRBJ2-5,TRBD2,NA,CASRLAGGPTETQYF,TGTGCCAGCAGACTAGCGGGAGGGCCAACGGAGACCCAGTACTTC
TRBV7-8,TRBJ2-3,NA,NA,CASSLLSQKESDTQYF,TGTGCCAGCAGCCTACTTAGCCAGAAGGAGTCAGATACGCAGTATTTT
TRBV4-1,TRBJ1-4,NA,NA,CASSQAGRVGEKLFF,TGCGCCAGCAGCCAAGCTGGGAGGGTCGGTGAAAAACTGTTTTTT
TRBV5-6,TRBJ2-5,NA,NA,CASSLAGNPQYF,TGTGCCAGCAGCTTGGCCGGGAATCCCCAGTACTTC
TRBV4-1,TRBJ1-2,NA,NA,CASSQELAGAAIHGYTF,TGCGCCAGCAGCCAAGAATTGGCAGGGGCGGCCATACATGGCTACACCTTC
TRBV11-2,TRBJ2-1,TRBD2,NA,CASSFLAGDGNEQFF,TGTGCCAGCAGCTTCCTAGCGGGAGACGGAAATGAGCAGTTCTTC
TRBV27,TRBJ2-1,TRBD1,NA,CASSFAGQGHNEQFF,TGTGCCAGCAGTTTCGCCGGACAGGGCCACAATGAGCAGTTCTTC
TRBV11-2,TRBJ1-5,NA,NA,CASSPQSNQPQHF,TGTGCCAGCAGCCCCCAAAGCAATCAGCCCCAGCATTTT
TRBV9,TRBJ2-7,TRBD2,NA,CASSTGAGAYEQYF,TGTGCCAGCAGCACAGGTGCGGGGGCCTACGAGCAGTACTTC
TRBV19,TRBJ2-2,TRBD1,NA,CASSDRGDTGELFF,TGTGCCAGCAGTGACAGGGGAGACACCGGGGAGCTGTTTTTT
TRBV2,TRBJ2-3,NA,NA,CASSGGISTDTQYF,TGTGCCAGCAGCGGAGGGATTAGCACAGATACGCAGTATTTT
TRBV11-2,TRBJ1-1,NA,NA,CASSLGPDTEAFF,TGTGCCAGCAGCTTAGGCCCGGACACTGAAGCTTTCTTT
TRBV6-6,TRBJ1-3,TRBD1,NA,CASRFPQGGSGNTIYF,TGTGCCAGCAGATTTCCTCAGGGGGGATCTGGAAACACCATATATTTT
TRBV5-6,TRBJ2-3,NA,NA,CASSRLGGSFTDTQYF,TGTGCCAGCAGCCGCCTGGGGGGTTCTTTCACAGATACGCAGTATTTT
TRBV10-3,TRBJ2-7,NA,once,CAIQQNSGNEQYF,TGTGCCATTCAACAAAATTCAGGGAACGAGCAGTACTTC
TRBV30,TRBJ1-2,TRBD1,NA,CAWSVVGTGDGYTF,TGTGCCTGGAGTGTAGTTGGGACAGGGGACGGCTACACCTTC
TRBV19,TRBJ1-1,NA,NA,CASTHGAVSTKAFF,TGTGCCAGTACCCATGGGGCGGTAAGCACTAAAGCTTTCTTT
TRBV11-2,TRBJ2-7,TRBD1,NA,CASSFPAAGGYEQYF,TGTGCCAGCAGCTTCCCCGCGGCAGGGGGCTACGAGCAGTACTTC
TRBV6-1,TRBJ1-2,NA,once,CASTSGGRGGYTF,TGTGCCAGCACTTCGGGGGGGCGGGGTGGCTACACCTTC
TRBV6-1,TRBJ1-5,TRBD1,NA,CASSGRATGGIDQPQHF,TGTGCCAGCAGTGGTAGGGCGACAGGGGGCATCGATCAGCCCCAGCATTTT
TRBV10-3,TRBJ1-1,TRBD1,NA,CAISLDRSMNTEAFF,TGTGCCATCAGCCTGGACAGGTCTATGAACACTGAAGCTTTCTTT
TRBV27,TRBJ2-3,TRBD2,NA,CASSSRLAESPDTQYF,TGTGCCAGCAGTTCCAGACTAGCGGAGAGCCCAGATACGCAGTATTTT
TRBV11-2,TRBJ1-6,NA,NA,CASSAPGGSNSPLHF,TGTGCCAGCAGCGCCCCAGGAGGGAGCAATTCACCCCTCCACTTT
TRBV5-4,TRBJ1-3,NA,NA,CASSLDGISGNTIYF,TGTGCCAGCAGCTTGGACGGGATCTCTGGAAACACCATATATTTT
TRBV7-9,TRBJ2-1,NA,NA,CASSLSETFSYNEQFF,TGTGCCAGCAGCCTTAGCGAAACCTTCTCCTACAATGAGCAGTTCTTC
TRBV10-3,TRBJ1-3,NA,NA,CAIRRDSGNTIYF,TGTGCCATCAGGAGGGACTCTGGAAACACCATATATTTT
TRBV19,TRBJ2-3,TRBD2,NA,CASTTSGTLGSFTDTQYF,TGTGCCAGTACCACTAGCGGGACCCTGGGGAGCTTCACAGATACGCAGTATTTT
TRBV9,TRBJ2-2,TRBD1,NA,CASSVTQGATSGELFF,TGTGCCAGCAGCGTAACACAGGGGGCAACTAGCGGGGAGCTGTTTTTT
TRBV6-1,TRBJ1-1,NA,once,CASSEAPGAFF,TGTGCCAGCAGTGAAGCGCCCGGAGCTTTCTTT
TRBV10-3,TRBJ2-7,TRBD2,NA,CAISESASGGSYEQYF,TGTGCCATCAGTGAGTCGGCTAGCGGGGGCTCCTACGAGCAGTACTTC
TRBV10-1,TRBJ1-1,NA,NA,CATRLGGGTEAFF,TGCGCCACCCGATTAGGGGGGGGTACTGAAGCTTTCTTT
TRBV14,TRBJ2-7,NA,NA,CASSQGPWAEQYF,TGTGCCAGCAGCCAAGGTCCTTGGGCCGAGCAGTACTTC
TRBV5-1,TRBJ1-1,TRBD1,NA,CASSSQGAGNTEAFF,TGCGCCAGCAGCTCGCAGGGGGCCGGGAACACTGAAGCTTTCTTT
TRBV18,TRBJ2-1,TRBD2,once,CASSPPGRREGNEQFF,TGTGCCAGCTCACCACCGGGACGCAGGGAGGGGAATGAGCAGTTCTTC
TRBV5-1,TRBJ2-2,TRBD2,NA,CASSLYGTSAAGELFF,TGCGCCAGCAGCTTGTACGGGACTAGCGCAGCCGGGGAGCTGTTTTTT
TRBV18,TRBJ2-7,TRBD1,NA,CASSPRDGQGLYEQYF,TGTGCCAGCTCACCGCGGGACGGACAGGGGTTGTACGAGCAGTACTTC
TRBV5-1,TRBJ2-1,TRBD2,NA,CASSSWTSGSNEQFF,TGCGCCAGCAGCTCCTGGACTAGCGGGAGCAATGAGCAGTTCTTC
TRBV6-5,TRBJ1-4,NA,NA,CASSSGGRKLFF,TGTGCCAGCAGTTCGGGGGGTAGGAAACTGTTTTTT
TRBV5-5,TRBJ1-1,TRBD1,NA,CASSQEVDRASTEAFF,TGTGCCAGCAGCCAGGAGGTTGACAGGGCGAGCACTGAAGCTTTCTTT
TRBV9,TRBJ1-2,NA,NA,CASSVEGRSAYGYTF,TGTGCCAGCAGCGTAGAGGGGAGGTCAGCCTATGGCTACACCTTC
TRBV5-1,TRBJ1-3,NA,NA,CASSLTGEGNTIYF,TGCGCCAGCAGTCTCACGGGTGAAGGAAACACCATATATTTT
TRBV7-2,TRBJ2-5,NA,NA,CASSLNSGFQETQYF,TGTGCCAGCAGCTTAAACTCGGGATTCCAAGAGACCCAGTACTTC
TRBV5-4,TRBJ2-3,NA,NA,CASSLVELDTQYF,TGTGCCAGCAGCTTGGTTGAACTGGATACGCAGTATTTT
TRBV5-1,TRBJ2-1,TRBD2,NA,CASSFGLAGTSSYNEQFF,TGCGCCAGCAGCTTCGGACTAGCGGGGACGAGCTCCTACAATGAGCAGTTCTTC
TRBV30,TRBJ2-1,TRBD2,NA,CAWSLVLSGSSYNEQFF,TGTGCCTGGAGCTTGGTCCTAAGCGGGAGCTCCTACAATGAGCAGTTCTTC
TRBV9,TRBJ2-3,NA,NA,CASSVVGSGTDTQYF,TGTGCCAGCAGCGTAGTCGGCTCAGGGACAGATACGCAGTATTTT
TRBV28,TRBJ1-3,NA,NA,CASSLSKGQGIYF,TGTGCCAGCAGTTTATCTAAGGGGCAGGGGATATATTTT